A selection of T cell receptor beta chains follows, all from one sample in a study of blood T cell repertoires in COVID-19. Sequencing used immunoSEQ multiplex PCR; TCRdb keeps in-frame clones, though not all of them. This table holds around 160,000 clones, approximately 78% found once. The sequenced material came from peripheral blood. The receptors come from a human donor in a cohort sampled during active COVID-19. Both conserved end residues are part of each CDR3. A D gene is named only where the DNA matches it firmly.

cdr3_length: 14; j_call: TRBJ1-2; d_call: NA; v_call: TRBV7-2; cdr3_aa: CASSMGTGTRGYTF
cdr3_length: 13; j_call: TRBJ2-7; d_call: TRBD2; v_call: TRBV20-1; cdr3_aa: CSASSGGSREQYF
cdr3_length: 16; j_call: TRBJ1-1; d_call: TRBD1; v_call: TRBV2; cdr3_aa: CASWGQVRVGVSKAFF
cdr3_length: 18; j_call: TRBJ1-6; d_call: NA; v_call: TRBV18; cdr3_aa: CASSLLIRGTAPPSPLHF
cdr3_length: 15; j_call: TRBJ2-3; d_call: TRBD1; v_call: TRBV10-3; cdr3_aa: CATGTGMGTTDTQYF
cdr3_length: 12; j_call: TRBJ2-3; d_call: TRBD1; v_call: TRBV5-5; cdr3_aa: CASSTGADTQYF
cdr3_length: 16; j_call: TRBJ1-4; d_call: TRBD1; v_call: TRBV5-1; cdr3_aa: CASSPRQGASLEKLFF
cdr3_length: 16; j_call: TRBJ2-7; d_call: NA; v_call: TRBV27; cdr3_aa: CASSLSVGGEGYEQYF
cdr3_length: 19; j_call: TRBJ2-7; d_call: NA; v_call: TRBV4-3; cdr3_aa: CASSQELPGQQTRSYEQYF
cdr3_length: 15; j_call: TRBJ1-1; d_call: NA; v_call: TRBV4-3; cdr3_aa: CASSLGGGADTEAFF
cdr3_length: 13; j_call: TRBJ2-7; d_call: TRBD1; v_call: TRBV19; cdr3_aa: CASRGQDNYEQYF
cdr3_length: 17; j_call: TRBJ2-3; d_call: TRBD2; v_call: TRBV7-2; cdr3_aa: CASSLIAGGRDGDTQYF
cdr3_length: 17; j_call: TRBJ2-5; d_call: TRBD2; v_call: TRBV18; cdr3_aa: CASSPISSGYYQETQYF
cdr3_length: 15; j_call: TRBJ1-5; d_call: TRBD1; v_call: TRBV19; cdr3_aa: CASRGQGDSNQPQHF
cdr3_length: 16; j_call: TRBJ2-3; d_call: NA; v_call: TRBV4-3; cdr3_aa: CASSQRGVPGTDTQYF
cdr3_length: 17; j_call: TRBJ2-3; d_call: TRBD2; v_call: TRBV5-1; cdr3_aa: CASSSGLAGGSTDTQYF
cdr3_length: 13; j_call: TRBJ2-7; d_call: TRBD1; v_call: TRBV30; cdr3_aa: CAWRLGTGYEQYF
cdr3_length: 13; j_call: TRBJ2-2; d_call: NA; v_call: TRBV27; cdr3_aa: CASSSRNTGELFF
cdr3_length: 14; j_call: TRBJ1-4; d_call: TRBD1; v_call: TRBV18; cdr3_aa: CASSLTGDLEKLFF
cdr3_length: 14; j_call: TRBJ2-2; d_call: NA; v_call: TRBV3-1/TRBV3-2; cdr3_aa: CASSLIRSSGELFF
cdr3_length: 14; j_call: TRBJ2-2; d_call: NA; v_call: TRBV19; cdr3_aa: CASTQVGNTGELFF
cdr3_length: 17; j_call: TRBJ2-5; d_call: NA; v_call: TRBV7-2; cdr3_aa: CANSSTSGTLDQETQYF
cdr3_length: 16; j_call: TRBJ2-1; d_call: TRBD2; v_call: TRBV4-1; cdr3_aa: CASSQVSSGRRSEQFF
cdr3_length: 15; j_call: TRBJ1-6; d_call: TRBD1; v_call: TRBV6-5; cdr3_aa: CASSTATGQNSPLHF
cdr3_length: 17; j_call: TRBJ2-2; d_call: NA; v_call: TRBV27; cdr3_aa: CASSLPRGQGLRGELFF
cdr3_length: 14; j_call: TRBJ1-5; d_call: NA; v_call: TRBV4-1; cdr3_aa: CASSQGQGNQPQHF
cdr3_length: 17; j_call: TRBJ2-7; d_call: NA; v_call: TRBV21-1; cdr3_aa: CASSKAERTGPSYEQYF
cdr3_length: 12; j_call: TRBJ2-7; d_call: TRBD2; v_call: TRBV15; cdr3_aa: CATAGGLAEQYF
cdr3_length: 13; j_call: TRBJ1-5; d_call: NA; v_call: TRBV28; cdr3_aa: CASRGTPLGPQHF
cdr3_length: 15; j_call: TRBJ2-2; d_call: NA; v_call: TRBV9; cdr3_aa: CASSVGTQNTGELFF
cdr3_length: 14; j_call: TRBJ2-7; d_call: NA; v_call: TRBV5-4; cdr3_aa: CASSSTGFPFEQYF
cdr3_length: 18; j_call: TRBJ2-2; d_call: TRBD2; v_call: TRBV29-1; cdr3_aa: CSVAGRGGGLANTGELFF
cdr3_length: 12; j_call: TRBJ1-4; d_call: NA; v_call: TRBV6-2/TRBV6-3; cdr3_aa: CASSYREAKLFF
cdr3_length: 14; j_call: TRBJ1-2; d_call: TRBD1; v_call: TRBV7-2; cdr3_aa: CASSSRQGGYGYTF
cdr3_length: 17; j_call: TRBJ1-1; d_call: TRBD1; v_call: TRBV6-2/TRBV6-3; cdr3_aa: CASSQGQTNSMNTEAFF
cdr3_length: 17; j_call: TRBJ2-5; d_call: NA; v_call: TRBV11-3; cdr3_aa: CASSSSAGPDYQETQYF
cdr3_length: 15; j_call: TRBJ2-2; d_call: NA; v_call: TRBV18; cdr3_aa: CASSPWAGDTGELFF
cdr3_length: 16; j_call: TRBJ1-5; d_call: TRBD1; v_call: TRBV6-6; cdr3_aa: CASKQGAEGSNQPQHF